This T cell receptor (beta chain) was sequenced during a study of cytomegalovirus exposure and HLA in healthy donors. The study's findings and limits: Cytomegalovirus association was listed for roughly 160 TCR beta chains. Usually a TCR sequence was rare, but some public TCRs were found in many donors. As confirmed in vitro, a few CMV-associated chains were specific for CMV antigens.

About this clone: Its specificity is not known.

Separate from the approximately 700-subject first cohort was the approximately 120-subject validation cohort, to which the donors belonged. With 0 bases removed from V and 4 bases from J, the gap between germline ends came to 10 bases. In germline, CDR1 is SGHDT, CDR2 YYEEEE. This CDR3 comprises 14 residues. Only in-frame clones appear in the TCRdb table, and some are missing; sequencing was by immunoSEQ multiplex PCR. The sample lists 150,000 to 200,000 clones, 84% occurring once. Sequencing was performed on PBMCs. This chain uses TRBV5-6 with TRBJ1-2, with D uncertain. This sequence originates from a woman younger than 35 in good health and CMV-seropositive. Written as DNA, the CDR3 is TGTGCCAGCAGCTTGGCTGGCAGTCTCTATGGCTACACCTTC. It codes for CASSLAGSLYGYTF.